Included here is one T cell receptor beta chain sequence, with context. In terms of age and location, participants ranged from roughly 18 to 90 years and lived in approximately 24 US areas. Authors' processing steps: Reference gene primer amplification in the assay estimated nucleated cell counts. The method was immunoSEQ multiplex PCR; TCRdb's version includes in-frame clones alone and lacks a portion of them. V and J calls and clone size follow that table, whereas D and trimming were derived from the DNA. The sample carries 150,000 to 200,000 clones, around 89% recorded once. The record originates from a study of blood T cell repertoires in COVID-19. Looking at the study overall: Italy, Spain and the United States were the sources of the convalescent and acute COVID-19 samples.

Germline V gene lookup returns CDR1 SGHNT and CDR2 YYREEE (reference sequence). The trim removed 4 bases at V and 0 bases at J, leaving 4 bases unmatched. This CDR3 comprises 15 residues. Sequenced input: PBMCs or T cells enriched from blood (not recorded which). The origin of this receptor is a young woman who had recovered from COVID-19. The V and J genes are TRBV5-4 and TRBJ2-7, with 10 bases fitting TRBD2. This chain's CDR3 is CASSATSGTSYEQYF. The CDR3 bases are TGTGCCAGCAGCGCCACTAGCGGGACCTCCTACGAGCAGTACTTC.